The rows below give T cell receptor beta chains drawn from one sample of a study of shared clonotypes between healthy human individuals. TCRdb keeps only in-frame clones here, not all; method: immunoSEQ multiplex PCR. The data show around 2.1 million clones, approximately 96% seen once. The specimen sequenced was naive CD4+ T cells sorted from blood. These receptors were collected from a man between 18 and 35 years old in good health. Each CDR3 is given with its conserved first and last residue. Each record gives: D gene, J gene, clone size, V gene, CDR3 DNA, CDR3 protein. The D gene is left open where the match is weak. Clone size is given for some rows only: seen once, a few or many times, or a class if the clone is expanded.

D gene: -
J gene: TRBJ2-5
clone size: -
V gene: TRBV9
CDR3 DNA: TGTGCCAGCAGCGCCCACCAGGGACCCCAAGAGACCCAGTACTTC
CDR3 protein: CASSAHQGPQETQYF

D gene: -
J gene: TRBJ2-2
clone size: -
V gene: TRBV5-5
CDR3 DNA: TGTGCCAGCAGCTTGGTTTTTGGGGGGAACACCGGGGAGCTGTTTTTT
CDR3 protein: CASSLVFGGNTGELFF

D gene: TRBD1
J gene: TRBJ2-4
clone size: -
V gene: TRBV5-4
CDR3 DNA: TGTGCCAGCAGCTTGGAAAGGGACAGCTCAAACATTCAGTACTTC
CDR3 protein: CASSLERDSSNIQYF

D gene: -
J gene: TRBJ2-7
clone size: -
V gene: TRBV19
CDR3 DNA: TGTGCCAGTAGTCCACAAAAAGCGGGTTCGTACGAGCAGTACTTC
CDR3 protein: CASSPQKAGSYEQYF

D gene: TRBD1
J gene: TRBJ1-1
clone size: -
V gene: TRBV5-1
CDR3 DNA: TGCGCCAGCAGCCCGACGACAGGGGTATTGACTGAAGCTTTCTTT
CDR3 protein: CASSPTTGVLTEAFF

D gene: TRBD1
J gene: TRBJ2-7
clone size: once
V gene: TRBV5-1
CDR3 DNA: TGCGCCAGCAGCCTGGACTCGACAGGGAGTTACGAGCAGTACTTC
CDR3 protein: CASSLDSTGSYEQYF

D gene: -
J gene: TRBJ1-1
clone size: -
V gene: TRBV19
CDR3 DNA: TGTGCCAGTAGTATAGGAGGGGCAGGTGAAGCTTTCTTT
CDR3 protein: CASSIGGAGEAFF

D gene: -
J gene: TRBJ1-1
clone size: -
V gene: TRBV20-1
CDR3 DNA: TGCAGTTGGAGGGGAAGGGAGGCTTTCTTT
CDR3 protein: CSWRGREAFF

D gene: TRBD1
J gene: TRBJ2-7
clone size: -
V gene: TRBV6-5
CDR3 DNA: TGTGCCAGCAGGACTCAGGGGGCTGTGGAGCAGTACTTC
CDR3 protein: CASRTQGAVEQYF

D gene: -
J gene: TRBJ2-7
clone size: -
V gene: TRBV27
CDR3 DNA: TGTGCCAGCAGTGGCAAGGGTCCCTCCTACGAGCAGTACTTC
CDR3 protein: CASSGKGPSYEQYF

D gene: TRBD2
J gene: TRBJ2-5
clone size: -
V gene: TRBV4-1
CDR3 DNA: TGCGCCAGCAGTTCTAGCGGGACCTACCGGGAGACCCAGTACTTC
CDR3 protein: CASSSSGTYRETQYF

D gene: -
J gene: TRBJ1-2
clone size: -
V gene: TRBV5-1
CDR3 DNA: TGCGCCAGCAGCCCCGGTGGGGGGCTAGAGTATGGCTACACCTTC
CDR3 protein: CASSPGGGLEYGYTF

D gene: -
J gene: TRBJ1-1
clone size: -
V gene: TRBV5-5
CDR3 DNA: TGTGCCAGCAGCTGGGGAAGCTCCAGGGGGAACACTGAAGCTTTCTTT
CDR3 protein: CASSWGSSRGNTEAFF

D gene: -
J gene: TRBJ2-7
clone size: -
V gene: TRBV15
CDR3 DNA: TGTGCCACCAGCCCCTCACGGGGGGCCAGCAACGAGCAGTACTTC
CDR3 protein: CATSPSRGASNEQYF

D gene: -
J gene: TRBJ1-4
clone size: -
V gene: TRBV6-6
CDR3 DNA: TGTGCCAGCAGTTACGATCTGGCAGGTGATAATGAAAAACTGTTTTTT
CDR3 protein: CASSYDLAGDNEKLFF

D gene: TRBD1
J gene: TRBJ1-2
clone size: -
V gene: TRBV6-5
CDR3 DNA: TGTGCTAGCTCCGACAGGGGCTATGGCTACACCTTC
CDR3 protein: CASSDRGYGYTF

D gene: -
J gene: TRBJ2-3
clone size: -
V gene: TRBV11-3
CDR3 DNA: TGTGCCAGCAGCCAAGGTGGCAAGTCCACAGATACGCAGTATTTT
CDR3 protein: CASSQGGKSTDTQYF

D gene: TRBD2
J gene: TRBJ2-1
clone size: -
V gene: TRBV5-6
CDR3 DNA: TGTGCCAGCAGCTTTGGACTAGCGGATAACAATGAGCAGTTCTTC
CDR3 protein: CASSFGLADNNEQFF

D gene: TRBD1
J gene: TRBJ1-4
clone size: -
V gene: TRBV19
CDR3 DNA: TGTGCCAGTAGCGCACAGGGGGCAACTAATGAAAAACTGTTTTTT
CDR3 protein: CASSAQGATNEKLFF

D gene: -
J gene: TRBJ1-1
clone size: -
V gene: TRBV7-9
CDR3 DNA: TGTGCCAGCAGCACCGCCGGACAACTTAACACTGAAGCTTTCTTT
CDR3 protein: CASSTAGQLNTEAFF

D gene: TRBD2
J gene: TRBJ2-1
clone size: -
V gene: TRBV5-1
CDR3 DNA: TGCGCCAGCAGCCTCACTAGCGGAACCTGCTCCTACAATGAGCAGTTCTTC
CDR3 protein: CASSLTSGTCSYNEQFF

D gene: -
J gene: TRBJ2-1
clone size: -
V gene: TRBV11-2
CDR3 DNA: TGTGCCAGCAGCACCGACAGGCCCTCCTACAATGAGCAGTTCTTC
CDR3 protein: CASSTDRPSYNEQFF

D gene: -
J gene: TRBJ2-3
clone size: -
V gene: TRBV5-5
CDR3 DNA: TGTGCCAGCAGCTTTCAAAACAGGGTACAGACAGATACGCAGTATTTT
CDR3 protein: CASSFQNRVQTDTQYF

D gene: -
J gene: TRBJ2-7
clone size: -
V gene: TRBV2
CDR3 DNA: TGTGCCAGCAGTGATTGGACGGTTTCCTACGAGCAGTACTTC
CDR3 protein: CASSDWTVSYEQYF

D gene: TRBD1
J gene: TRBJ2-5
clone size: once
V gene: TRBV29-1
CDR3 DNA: TGCAGCGTTACCGGGACAGGGGTAGAGACCCAGTACTTC
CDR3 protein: CSVTGTGVETQYF

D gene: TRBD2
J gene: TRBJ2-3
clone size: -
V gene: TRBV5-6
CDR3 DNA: TGTGCCAGCAGCTTGGTGTTGACTAGCGGAAGCACAGATACGCAGTATTTT
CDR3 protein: CASSLVLTSGSTDTQYF

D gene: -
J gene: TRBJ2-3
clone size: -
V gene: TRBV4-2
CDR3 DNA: TGTGCCATCAGGGACGGCTTCGATACGCAGTATTTT
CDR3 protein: CAIRDGFDTQYF

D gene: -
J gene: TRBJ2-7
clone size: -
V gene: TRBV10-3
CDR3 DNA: TGTGCCATCAGTGAGTCGATGATCAGCGGATCCTACGAGCAGTACTTC
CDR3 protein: CAISESMISGSYEQYF

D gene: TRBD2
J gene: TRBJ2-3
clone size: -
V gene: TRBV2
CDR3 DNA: TGTGCCAGCAGTGTAAGGACTAGCGGGGGGTCGGGGACAGATACGCAGTATTTT
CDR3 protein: CASSVRTSGGSGTDTQYF

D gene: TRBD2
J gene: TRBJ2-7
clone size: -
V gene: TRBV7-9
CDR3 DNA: TGTGCCAGCAGTCAAGGGCTAGCGGGGGATACCTACGAGCAGTACTTC
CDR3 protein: CASSQGLAGDTYEQYF

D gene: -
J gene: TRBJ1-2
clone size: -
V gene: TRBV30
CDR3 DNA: TGTGCCTGGAGTTTTCAAACTAGGAACTATGGCTACACCTTC
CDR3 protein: CAWSFQTRNYGYTF

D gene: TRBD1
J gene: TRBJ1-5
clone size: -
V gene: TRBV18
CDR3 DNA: TGTGCCAGCTCAGGGTCTGGGACAGAAAATCAGCCCCAGCATTTT
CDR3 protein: CASSGSGTENQPQHF

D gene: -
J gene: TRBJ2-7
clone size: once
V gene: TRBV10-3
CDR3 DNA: TGTGCCATCAGCCCGGGAGCTTATGAGCAGTACTTC
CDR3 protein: CAISPGAYEQYF

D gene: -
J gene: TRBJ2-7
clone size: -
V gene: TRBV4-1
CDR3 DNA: TGCGCCAGCAGCCAAGATCACCCGGCGACTAGTAACGAGCAGTACTTC
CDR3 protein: CASSQDHPATSNEQYF

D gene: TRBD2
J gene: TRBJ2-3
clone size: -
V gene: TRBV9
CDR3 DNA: TGTGCCACCTCTCCGCGGGAGTGGGGGACAGATACGCAGTATTTT
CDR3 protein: CATSPREWGTDTQYF

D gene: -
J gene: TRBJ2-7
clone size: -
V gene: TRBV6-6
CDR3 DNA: TGTGCCAGCAGCGATAGCTACTACGAGCAGTACTTC
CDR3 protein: CASSDSYYEQYF

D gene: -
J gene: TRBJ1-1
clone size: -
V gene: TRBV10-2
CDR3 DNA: TGCGCCAGCAGTGAGAGAAGACTCCTGAACACTGAAGCTTTCTTT
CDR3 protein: CASSERRLLNTEAFF

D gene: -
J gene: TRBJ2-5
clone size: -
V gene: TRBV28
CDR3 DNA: TGTGCCAGCAGACCCCCCTCGGGTATAGAGACCCAGTACTTC
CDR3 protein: CASRPPSGIETQYF

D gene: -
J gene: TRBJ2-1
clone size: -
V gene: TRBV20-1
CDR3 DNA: TGCAGTGCTCGACCCTTTAATGAGCAGTTCTTC
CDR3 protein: CSARPFNEQFF

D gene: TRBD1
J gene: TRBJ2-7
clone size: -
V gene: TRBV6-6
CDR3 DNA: TGTGCCAGCAGTTCCATATCGGGGACAGGGACCTACGAGCAGTACTTC
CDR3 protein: CASSSISGTGTYEQYF

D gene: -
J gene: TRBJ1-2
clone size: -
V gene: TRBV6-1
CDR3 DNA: TGTGCCAGCATTCAGGACTATGGCTACACCTTC
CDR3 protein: CASIQDYGYTF

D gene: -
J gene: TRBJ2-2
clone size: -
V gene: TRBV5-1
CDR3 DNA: TGCGCCAGCAGCTTACAGGAGCCGGGAACCGGGGAGCTGTTTTTT
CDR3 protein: CASSLQEPGTGELFF

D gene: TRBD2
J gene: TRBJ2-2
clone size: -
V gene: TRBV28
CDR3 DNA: TGTGCCAGCAGGGCTAGCGGGAGTCGCGCCGGGGAGCTGTTTTTT
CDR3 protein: CASRASGSRAGELFF

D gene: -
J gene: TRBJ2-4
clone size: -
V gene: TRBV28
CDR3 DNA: TGTGCCAGCAATCCGGGGGCAGCCAAAAACATTCAGTACTTC
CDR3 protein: CASNPGAAKNIQYF

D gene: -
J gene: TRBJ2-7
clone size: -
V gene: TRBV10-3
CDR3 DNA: TGTGCCATCAGTGAGTCGGGGGGTAGCTCCTACGAGCAGTACTTC
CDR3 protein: CAISESGGSSYEQYF

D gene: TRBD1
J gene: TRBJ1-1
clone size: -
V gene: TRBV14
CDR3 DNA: TGTGCCAGCAGCCTGGGACAGGGAAACACTGAAGCTTTCTTT
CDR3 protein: CASSLGQGNTEAFF

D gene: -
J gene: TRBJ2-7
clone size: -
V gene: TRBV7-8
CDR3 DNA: TGTGCCAGCAGCCACCGGGTCCCTACCTACGAGCAGTACTTC
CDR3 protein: CASSHRVPTYEQYF

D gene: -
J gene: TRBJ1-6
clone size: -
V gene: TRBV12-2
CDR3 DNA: TGTGCAAGTCGCTTAAACAGGGGATATAATTCACCCCTCCACTTT
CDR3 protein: CASRLNRGYNSPLHF

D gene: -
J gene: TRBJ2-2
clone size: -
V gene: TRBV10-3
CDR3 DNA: TGTGCCACACAATATGAGAGGGTCACCGGGGAGCTGTTTTTT
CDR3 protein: CATQYERVTGELFF

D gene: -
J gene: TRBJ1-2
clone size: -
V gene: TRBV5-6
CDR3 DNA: TGTGCCAGCAGCTTTTATGCGTGGACAGCTATGCATGGCTACACCTTC
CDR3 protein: CASSFYAWTAMHGYTF

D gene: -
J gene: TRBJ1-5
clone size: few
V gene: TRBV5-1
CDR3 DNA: TGCGCCAGCAGCTTGGAAGGGTCGGGGCAGCCCCAGCATTTT
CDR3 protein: CASSLEGSGQPQHF

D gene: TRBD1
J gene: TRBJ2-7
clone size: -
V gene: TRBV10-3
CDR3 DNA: TGTGCCATCAGCCGGGACAGGGCTAGTACCCCTTTTTACGAGCAGTACTTC
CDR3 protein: CAISRDRASTPFYEQYF

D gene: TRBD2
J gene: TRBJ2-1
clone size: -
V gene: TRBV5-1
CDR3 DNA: TGCGCCAGCAGAGGGACTAGCGGGACCTCCTACAATGAGCAGTTCTTC
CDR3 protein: CASRGTSGTSYNEQFF